One and the same sample provided the 12 T cell receptor beta chains below, sequenced in a study of vaccination effects on CD4 cells after COVID-19. Viral peptide pools were used in the ViraFEST assay to expand antigen-specific CD4+ T cells, and sequencing came afterward. CD4+ T cells were isolated after less than 13 days of culture. The healthy vaccine recipients, who had no prior SARS-CoV-2 infection, showed negative nucleocapsid antibodies. Clones were sequenced by immunoSEQ multiplex PCR, and TCRdb holds only the in-frame ones, with some missing. The sample comprises approximately 30,000 clones, approximately 70% of which are singletons, and roughly 22% rests with the top ten. These receptors have no known antigen. The sample was CD4+ T cells from PBMCs cultured with HCoV-NL63 spike peptides, taken before COVID-19 vaccination. These receptors were obtained from a human donor who received a COVID-19 vaccine.

V and J are TRBV19 and TRBJ2-1, with 7 bases identical to TRBD2. The CDR3 extends over 18 amino acids. V lost 1 base, J lost 3 bases, and 12 bases stayed unmatched. Looked up from germline, CDR1 is LNHDA and CDR2 is SQIVND (reference sequence). CDR3 in DNA: TGTGCCAGTAGTATAGTGGCCCTGGGGCGGGAGAACTACAATGAGCAGTTCTTC. It is translated as CASSIVALGRENYNEQFF. Combining the CDR3 with reference TRBV19 and TRBJ2-1 gives the whole variable domain DGGITQSPKYLFRKEGQNVTLSCEQNLNHDAMYWYRQDPGQGLRLIYYSQIVNDFQKGDIAEGYSVSREKKESFPLTVTSAQKNPTAFYLCASSIVALGRENYNEQFFGPGTRLTVL.

The chain couples TRBV7-2 to TRBJ2-2; 11 bases align to TRBD2. The CDR3 is 15 residues long. The V gene end was trimmed by 6 bases and the J gene end by 6 bases; junction bases not matched to a gene: 6. The germline V gene has CDR1 SGHTA and CDR2 FQGNSA. This CDR3 is CASRKPGLAAGELFF. The CDR3, as DNA: TGTGCCAGCAGGAAGCCGGGACTAGCGGCCGGGGAGCTGTTTTTT. The complete variable domain, with remaining parts taken from reference TRBV7-2 and TRBJ2-2, reads GAGVSQSPSNKVTEKGKDVELRCDPISGHTALYWYRQSLGQGLEFLIYFQGNSAPDKSGLPSDRFSAERTGGSVSTLTIQRTQQEDSAVYLCASRKPGLAAGELFFGEGSRLTVL.

The CDR3 nucleotides read TGTGCCAGCAGCTCGACGGAAAAAGCTTTCTTT. This gives the protein CASSSTEKAFF. The chain combines TRBV6-2 or TRBV6-3 with TRBJ1-1; D not certain. Trimming shortened V by 6 bases and J by 9 bases, and 11 bases separated the two germline ends. The CDR3 length is 11 residues. Germline-derived CDR1 and CDR2 are MNHEY and SVGEGT.

V is TRBV18 and J is TRBJ1-1, with D possibly matching TRBD1 (5 bases). Germline values: CDR1 KGHSH, CDR2 LQKENI. Trimming took off 5 bases at V and 3 bases at J, with 7 bases between the two ends. This CDR3 region has 12 residues. Here the CDR3 DNA reads TGTGCCAGCTCATCCAGGGACACTGAAGCTTTCTTT. Translating it yields CASSSRDTEAFF.

Comments on this clone: Additional DNA sequences in this sample encode the identical CDR3. The chain couples TRBV5-1 to TRBJ2-7, with D unresolved. In germline, CDR1 is SGHRS, CDR2 YFSETQ. Between the trimmed V and J ends, which lost 1 base and 0 bases, there was a span of 5 bases. This CDR3 region has 13 residues. The CDR3 sequence: CASSLTSSYEQYF. CDR3 in DNA: TGCGCCAGCAGCTTGACGAGCTCCTACGAGCAGTACTTC.

This clone was seen only a few times. The chain recombines TRBV30 with TRBJ1-2; 7 bases agree with TRBD1. Germline V gene lookup returns CDR1 GTSNPN and CDR2 SVGIG (reference sequence). Germline trimming cut 1 base from V and 12 bases from J; bases unmatched to any gene: 11. The CDR3 loop spans 13 amino acids. CDR3 bases: TGTGCCTGGAGTGGGGGGGGGAGACAGGGTCACACCTTC. This sequence encodes CAWSGGGRQGHTF.

The rearrangement joins TRBV6-5 to TRBJ1-6; TRBD1 is a possible D gene (5 bases). Between the trimmed V and J ends, which lost 2 bases and 11 bases, there was a span of 7 bases. CDR1 MNHEY and CDR2 SVGAGI come from the germline V gene. The CDR3 is made up of 12 amino acids. The CDR3 coding sequence is TGTGCCAGCAGTTACGACAGCACACCCCTCCACTTT. Its protein product is CASSYDSTPLHF.

There are a few counts of this clone. V gene TRBV11-2 combines with J gene TRBJ2-7, with 12 nucleotides matching TRBD2. This CDR3 has 14 amino acids. V gave up 6 bases and J gave up 5 bases; unmatched junction bases: 5. Germline V lookup: CDR1 SGHAT, CDR2 FQNNGV. The CDR3 sequence: CASRSLAGGNEQYF. DNA for the CDR3: TGTGCCAGCAGATCCCTAGCGGGAGGGAACGAGCAGTACTTC.

The chain recombines TRBV5-5 with TRBJ2-1; the D is unclear. Trimming removed 1 base at V and 6 bases at J, with 8 bases between. The CDR3 length is 13 residues. Germline loops: CDR1 SGHKS, CDR2 YYEKEE (reference sequence). CDR3 sequence: CASSLLTANEQFF. Written as DNA, the CDR3 is TGTGCCAGCAGCTTGTTGACTGCCAATGAGCAGTTCTTC.

The rearrangement links TRBV5-6 to TRBJ2-7, with 10 bases aligning to TRBD2. V was clipped by 4 bases and J by 3 bases; unmatched bases: 7. Germline loops: CDR1 SGHDT, CDR2 YYEEEE. This CDR3 has 15 amino acids. The CDR3 DNA is TGTGCCAGCAGCCCGGAGCCTAGCGGGAGCTACGAGCAGTACTTC. Encoded protein: CASSPEPSGSYEQYF.

The table lists this clone with a count of one. The chain joins TRBV3-1 (or the pseudogene TRBV3-2) to TRBJ1-1; 10 nucleotides match TRBD1. Germline CDR1 is LGHDT and CDR2 is YNNKEL (reference sequence). The trim removed 2 bases at V and 4 bases at J, leaving 4 bases unmatched. The CDR3 spans 15 residues. The CDR3 is CASSQSDRGGTEAFF. CDR3 coding DNA: TGTGCCAGCAGCCAATCGGACAGGGGGGGCACTGAAGCTTTCTTT.

This clone came up a few times. The rearrangement links TRBV6-4 to TRBJ1-2, with D unclear. The CDR3 has 13 residues. Trimming cost V 4 bases and J 2 bases, with 8 bases left between them. Germline loops: CDR1 MRHNA, CDR2 SNTAGT. Here the CDR3 DNA reads TGTGCCAGCAGTGGCACGGGGAACTATGGCTACACCTTC. It translates to CASSGTGNYGYTF.